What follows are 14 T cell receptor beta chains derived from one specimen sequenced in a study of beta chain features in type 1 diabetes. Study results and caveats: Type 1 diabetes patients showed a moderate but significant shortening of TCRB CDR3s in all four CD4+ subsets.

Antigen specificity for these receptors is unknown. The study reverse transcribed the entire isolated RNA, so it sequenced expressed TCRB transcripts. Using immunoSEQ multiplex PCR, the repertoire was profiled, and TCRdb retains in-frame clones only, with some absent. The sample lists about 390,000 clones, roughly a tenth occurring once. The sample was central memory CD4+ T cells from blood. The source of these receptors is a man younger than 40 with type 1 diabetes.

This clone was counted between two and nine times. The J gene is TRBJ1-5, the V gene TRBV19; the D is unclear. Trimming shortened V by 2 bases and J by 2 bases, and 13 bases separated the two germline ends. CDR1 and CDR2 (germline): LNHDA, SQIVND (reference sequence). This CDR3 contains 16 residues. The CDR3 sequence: CASSIRSNGGNQPQHF. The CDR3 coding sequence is TGTGCCAGTAGTATACGCTCCAACGGCGGCAATCAGCCCCAGCATTTT. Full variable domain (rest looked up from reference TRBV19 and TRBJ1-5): DGGITQSPKYLFRKEGQNVTLSCEQNLNHDAMYWYRQDPGQGLRLIYYSQIVNDFQKGDIAEGYSVSREKKESFPLTVTSAQKNPTAFYLCASSIRSNGGNQPQHFGDGTRLSIL.

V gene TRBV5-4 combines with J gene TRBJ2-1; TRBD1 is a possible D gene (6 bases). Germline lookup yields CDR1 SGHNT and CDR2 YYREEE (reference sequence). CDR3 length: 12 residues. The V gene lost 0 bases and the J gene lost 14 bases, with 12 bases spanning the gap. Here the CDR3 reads CASSLDRVREFF. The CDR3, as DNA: TGTGCCAGCAGCTTGGACAGGGTTAGGGAGTTCTTC.

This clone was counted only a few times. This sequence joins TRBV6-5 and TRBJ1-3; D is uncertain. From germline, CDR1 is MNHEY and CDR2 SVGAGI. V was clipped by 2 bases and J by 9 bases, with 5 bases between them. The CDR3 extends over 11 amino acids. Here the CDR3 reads CASSYQGTIYF. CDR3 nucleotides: TGTGCCAGCAGTTACCAAGGCACCATATATTTT.

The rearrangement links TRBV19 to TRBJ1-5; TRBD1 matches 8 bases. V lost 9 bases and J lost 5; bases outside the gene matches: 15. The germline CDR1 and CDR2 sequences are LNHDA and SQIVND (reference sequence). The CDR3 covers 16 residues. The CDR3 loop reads CASSPADRGWDQPQHF. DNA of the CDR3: TGTGCCAGCAGTCCCGCTGACAGGGGATGGGATCAGCCCCAGCATTTT.

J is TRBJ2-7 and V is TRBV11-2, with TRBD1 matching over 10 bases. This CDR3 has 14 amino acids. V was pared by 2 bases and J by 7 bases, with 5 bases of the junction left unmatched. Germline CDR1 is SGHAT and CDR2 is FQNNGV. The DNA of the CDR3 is TGTGCCAGCAGCTTACGACAGGGGGCTAGGGAGCAGTACTTC. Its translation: CASSLRQGAREQYF. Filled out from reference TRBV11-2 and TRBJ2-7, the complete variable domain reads EAGVAQSPRYKIIEKRQSVAFWCNPISGHATLYWYQQILGQGPKLLIQFQNNGVVDDSQLPKDRFSAERLKGVDSTLKIQPAKLEDSAVYLCASSLRQGAREQYFGPGTRLTVT.

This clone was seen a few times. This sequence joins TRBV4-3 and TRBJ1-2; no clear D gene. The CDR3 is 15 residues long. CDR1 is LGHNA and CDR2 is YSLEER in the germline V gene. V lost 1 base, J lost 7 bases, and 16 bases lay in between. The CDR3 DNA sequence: TGCGCCAGCAGCCAAGCGGGGTATGGACGTATTGGCTACACCTTC. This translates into CASSQAGYGRIGYTF.

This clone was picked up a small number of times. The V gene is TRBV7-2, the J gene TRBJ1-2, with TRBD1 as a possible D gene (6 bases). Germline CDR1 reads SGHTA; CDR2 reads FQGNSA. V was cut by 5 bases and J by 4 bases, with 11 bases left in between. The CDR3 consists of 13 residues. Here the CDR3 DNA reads TGTGCCAGCAGCCTACAGGGTTTCTATGGCTACACCTTC. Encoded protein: CASSLQGFYGYTF.

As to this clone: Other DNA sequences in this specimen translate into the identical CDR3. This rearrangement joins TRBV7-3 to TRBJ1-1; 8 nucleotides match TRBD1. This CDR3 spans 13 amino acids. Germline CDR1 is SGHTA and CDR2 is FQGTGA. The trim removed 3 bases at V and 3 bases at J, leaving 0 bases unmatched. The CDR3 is CASSLDRDTEAFF. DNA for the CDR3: TGTGCCAGCAGCTTGGACAGGGACACTGAAGCTTTCTTT.

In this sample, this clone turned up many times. The CDR3 region has the DNA TGCGCCAGCAGTCAACCGGGACGGCCGATCACAGATACGCAGTATTTT. The encoded protein is CASSQPGRPITDTQYF. The V gene is TRBV23-1, the J gene TRBJ2-3, with D perhaps matching TRBD1 or TRBD2 (5 bases each). Being an ORF, TRBV23-1 has a function that is uncertain. There are 16 residues in the CDR3. V lost 2 bases to trimming and J lost 2 bases, with 14 bases between them.

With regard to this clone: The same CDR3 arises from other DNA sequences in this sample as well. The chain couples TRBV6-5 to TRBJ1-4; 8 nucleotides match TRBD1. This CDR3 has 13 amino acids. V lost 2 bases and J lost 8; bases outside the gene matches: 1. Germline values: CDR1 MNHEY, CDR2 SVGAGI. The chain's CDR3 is CASSYRDREKLFF. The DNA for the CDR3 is TGTGCCAGCAGTTACCGGGACAGGGAAAAACTGTTTTTT.

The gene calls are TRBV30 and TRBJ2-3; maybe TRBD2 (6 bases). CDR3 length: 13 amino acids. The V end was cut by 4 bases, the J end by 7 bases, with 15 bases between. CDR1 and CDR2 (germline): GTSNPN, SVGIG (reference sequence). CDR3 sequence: CAWTPGGGNTQYF. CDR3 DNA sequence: TGTGCCTGGACGCCCGGGGGTGGGAATACGCAGTATTTT.

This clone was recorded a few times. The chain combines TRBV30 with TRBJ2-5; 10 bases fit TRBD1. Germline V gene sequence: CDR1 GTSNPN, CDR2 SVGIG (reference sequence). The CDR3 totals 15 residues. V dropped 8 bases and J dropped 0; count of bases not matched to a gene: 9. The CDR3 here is CASSSTGGNQETQYF. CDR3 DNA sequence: TGTGCCAGCAGCTCGACAGGGGGCAACCAAGAGACCCAGTACTTC.

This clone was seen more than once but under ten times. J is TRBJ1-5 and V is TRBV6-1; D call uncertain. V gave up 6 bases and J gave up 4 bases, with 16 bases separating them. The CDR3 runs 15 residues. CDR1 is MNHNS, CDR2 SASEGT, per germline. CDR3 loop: CASSPGVERNQPQHF. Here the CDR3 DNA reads TGTGCCAGCAGCCCGGGCGTGGAGAGGAATCAGCCCCAGCATTTT.

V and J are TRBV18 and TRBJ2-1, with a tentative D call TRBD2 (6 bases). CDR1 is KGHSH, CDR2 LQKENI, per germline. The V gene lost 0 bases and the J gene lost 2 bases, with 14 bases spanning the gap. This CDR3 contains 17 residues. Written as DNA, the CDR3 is TGTGCCAGCTCACCACCGGAGGCGGGCGGGGCCTACAATGAGCAGTTCTTC. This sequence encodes CASSPPEAGGAYNEQFF.